This entry lists 19 T cell receptor beta chains sequenced from one sample in a study of shared clonotypes between healthy human individuals. Clones were read by immunoSEQ multiplex PCR, and TCRdb kept only the in-frame ones, dropping some. The data contain roughly 2.4 million clones, approximately 94% of them seen just once; the ten biggest clones take up roughly 0.13%. Specimen: naive CD4+ T cells sorted from blood. The subset was: CD45RA+ positively selected. Receptors were obtained from a young man in good health.

This clone has just a few counts. V gene TRBV6-5 combines with J gene TRBJ1-2; D not resolved. The V gene lost 6 bases and the J gene lost 8 bases, with 13 bases spanning the gap. CDR1 MNHEY and CDR2 SVGAGI come from the germline V gene. The CDR3 has 12 amino acids. The CDR3, as DNA: TGTGCCAGCAGCCGGCAGAGGGAGGGCTACACCTTC. Translated: CASSRQREGYTF.

The rearrangement joins TRBV6-5 to TRBJ2-5; 14 bases match TRBD2. This CDR3 is 15 amino acids long. The ends lost 6 bases at V and 5 bases at J; junction bases unmatched: 5. CDR1 and CDR2 (germline): MNHEY, SVGAGI. The CDR3 loop reads CASSPRTSGRETQYF. The CDR3 DNA reads TGTGCCAGCAGCCCCCGGACTAGCGGGAGGGAGACCCAGTACTTC.

V gene TRBV29-1 combines with J gene TRBJ1-5; D unclear. V lost 2 bases, J lost 10 bases, and 15 bases lay in between. The germline gives CDR1 SQVTM, CDR2 ANQGSEA. CDR3 size: 13 residues. The CDR3 coding sequence is TGCAGCGTTGAAACCATGGACTCCCAACCCCAGCATTTT. Translating it yields CSVETMDSQPQHF. Full variable domain (remainder filled in from reference TRBV29-1 and TRBJ1-5): SAVISQKPSRDICQRGTSLTIQCQVDSQVTMMFWYRQQPGQSLTLIATANQGSEATYESGFVIDKFPISRPNLTFSTLTVSNMSPEDSSIYLCSVETMDSQPQHFGDGTRLSIL.

The chain recombines TRBV28 with TRBJ1-1; no definite D call. V was clipped by 0 bases and J by 4 bases, with 3 bases between them. This CDR3 has 12 amino acids. Per germline, CDR1 MDHEN and CDR2 SYDVKM. CDR3 residues: CASSLWFTEAFF. The DNA of the CDR3 is TGTGCCAGCAGTTTATGGTTCACTGAAGCTTTCTTT.

This clone is a singleton in its sample. The chain carries TRBV14 and TRBJ2-4; 8 positions agree with TRBD2. V lost 5 bases to trimming and J lost 1 base; unmatched junction nucleotides: 10. Germline assignment: CDR1 SGHDN and CDR2 FVKESK. The CDR3 has 17 residues. The CDR3 reads CASSTYGGGPAKNIQYF. CDR3 in DNA: TGTGCCAGCAGCACCTACGGCGGGGGGCCGGCCAAAAACATTCAGTACTTC. Combining the CDR3 with reference TRBV14 and TRBJ2-4 gives the whole variable domain EAGVTQFPSHSVIEKGQTVTLRCDPISGHDNLYWYRRVMGKEIKFLLHFVKESKQDESGMPNNRFLAERTGGTYSTLKVQPAELEDSGVYFCASSTYGGGPAKNIQYFGAGTRLSVL.

The chain uses TRBV7-2 and TRBJ2-5; D might be TRBD2 (6 bases). V lost 1 base and J 5 bases, leaving 17 bases between the germline ends. CDR3 length equals 16 residues. Germline V lookup: CDR1 SGHTA, CDR2 FQGNSA. CDR3 in DNA: TGTGCCAGCAGCTTAGTGGCGGGAACCGTCCAGGAGACCCAGTACTTC. Translation: CASSLVAGTVQETQYF.

V usage is TRBV4-3 and J usage is TRBJ2-5; 12 nucleotides agree with TRBD2. The V and J ends lost 0 bases and 3 bases, in that order; junction bases with no gene match: 5. The CDR3 length is 17 residues. CDR1 LGHNA and CDR2 YSLEER come from the germline V gene. The CDR3 region has the DNA TGCGCCAGCAGCCAAGATCTAGCGGGAGGGTGGGAAGAGACCCAGTACTTC. Protein sequence: CASSQDLAGGWEETQYF.

This chain connects TRBV27 to TRBJ2-2; 7 positions match TRBD2. CDR1 and CDR2 (germline): MNHEY, SMNVEV (reference sequence). Trimming took 5 bases from V and 0 from J; bases not matched to a gene: 15. The CDR3 spans 19 residues. The CDR3 loop is CASSPTPTLRGTNTGELFF. CDR3 DNA: TGTGCCAGCAGTCCGACCCCCACTTTGCGGGGGACGAACACCGGGGAGCTGTTTTTT.

CDR3 sequence (DNA): TGTGCCAGCAGCTCGACAGACCAAGAGACCCAGTACTTC. This gives the protein CASSSTDQETQYF. The genes are TRBV7-3 and TRBJ2-5, with a possible D match to TRBD1 (5 bases). V gave up 4 bases and J gave up 0 bases, with 6 bases separating them. This CDR3 comprises 13 residues. Germline V CDR1 and CDR2: SGHTA, FQGTGA. The full variable domain, rest sourced from reference TRBV7-3 and TRBJ2-5, is GAGVSQTPSNKVTEKGKYVELRCDPISGHTALYWYRQSLGQGPEFLIYFQGTGAADDSGLPNDRFFAVRPEGSVSTLKIQRTERGDSAVYLCASSSTDQETQYFGPGTRLLVL.

The rearrangement joins TRBV30 to TRBJ1-3; no reliable D call. V was clipped by 0 bases and J by 0 bases, with 9 bases between them. The CDR3 extends over 15 amino acids. Germline values: CDR1 GTSNPN, CDR2 SVGIG (reference sequence). CDR3 sequence: CAWSVGKVSGNTIYF. For the CDR3, the DNA is TGTGCCTGGAGTGTAGGAAAAGTCTCTGGAAACACCATATATTTT.

The V and J genes are TRBV6-1 and TRBJ2-6; 9 bases match TRBD1. CDR3 length: 15 residues. The germline gives CDR1 MNHNS, CDR2 SASEGT. V lost 8 bases to trimming and J lost 4 bases; unmatched junction nucleotides: 6. CDR3 coding DNA: TGTGCCAGCTGCTTACAGGGGGCCGGGGCCAACGTCCTGACTTTC. The encoded protein is CASCLQGAGANVLTF.

The chain has TRBV11-3 and TRBJ1-5, with D maybe TRBD1 (5 bases). Germline CDR1 is SGHNT and CDR2 is YENEEA. This CDR3 contains 15 residues. Trimming cost V 2 bases and J 11 bases, with 19 bases left between them. DNA for the CDR3: TGTGCCAGCAGCTTAAAGAGGGGCTTGTTCGGGTCCCAGCATTTT. It encodes CASSLKRGLFGSQHF.

The J gene is TRBJ1-1, the V gene TRBV6-1; tentative D call: TRBD1 (5 bases). V was cut by 2 bases and J by 3 bases, with 10 bases left in between. The CDR3 spans 14 residues. In germline, CDR1 is MNHNS, CDR2 SASEGT. CDR3 nucleotide sequence: TGTGCCAGCAGTGAACTTGCGGGGCACACTGAAGCTTTCTTT. Translated, it gives CASSELAGHTEAFF.

The gene calls are TRBV27 and TRBJ2-5; D not certain. The CDR3 covers 9 residues. Looked up from germline, CDR1 is MNHEY and CDR2 is SMNVEV (reference sequence). Between the trimmed V and J ends, which lost 11 bases and 5 bases, there was a span of 6 bases. For the CDR3, the DNA is TGTGCCCATTGGGAGACCCAGTACTTC. It is translated as CAHWETQYF.

The rearrangement uses TRBV2 and TRBJ2-5; D might be TRBD2 (5 bases). Germline V lookup: CDR1 SNHLY, CDR2 FYNNEI. Trimming left V 8 bases short and J 2 bases short, with 18 bases between. The CDR3 is made up of 15 amino acids. In DNA form, the CDR3 reads TGTGCCAGCCGGGGTAGCCGATTCGATCAAGAGACCCAGTACTTC. It yields the protein CASRGSRFDQETQYF.

The V call is TRBV5-1, the J call TRBJ2-7, with D possibly TRBD2 on 6 matching bases. CDR3 length: 16 amino acids. Germline values: CDR1 SGHRS, CDR2 YFSETQ. V lost 4 bases and J lost 0, with 17 bases in between. CDR3 nucleotide sequence: TGCGCCAGCAGCCCCGGAGGGCGGGTACGCTCCTACGAGCAGTACTTC. The encoded protein is CASSPGGRVRSYEQYF.

The gene calls are TRBV4-3 and TRBJ1-4; 9 nucleotides match TRBD1. V was pared by 5 bases and J by 8 bases, with 6 bases of the junction left unmatched. The CDR3 runs 14 residues. CDR1 and CDR2 from the germline V gene are LGHNA and YSLEER. The CDR3 DNA sequence: TGCGCCAGCAGCTTCCGGGACAGGGAGGAAAAACTGTTTTTT. This gives the protein CASSFRDREEKLFF.

The chain recombines TRBV7-2 with TRBJ1-1; D unclear. The germline V gene encodes CDR1 SGHTA and CDR2 FQGNSA. The CDR3 is 13 residues long. Trimming left V 1 base short and J 3 bases short, with 6 bases between. Here the CDR3 reads CASSLVRDTEAFF. CDR3 coding DNA: TGTGCCAGCAGCTTAGTCCGGGACACTGAAGCTTTCTTT.

This sequence joins TRBV6-6 and TRBJ2-1, with 10 bases identical to TRBD1. The germline CDR1 and CDR2 sequences are MNHNY and SVGAGI (reference sequence). The junction had 12 bases not matched to a gene; V was cut back by 5 bases and J by 8 bases. The CDR3 has 16 residues. In DNA form, the CDR3 reads TGTGCCAGCAGTCGGACAGGGGGTGTTGCTTCGGATGAGCAGTTCTTC. As protein: CASSRTGGVASDEQFF.